This paragraph reports one TCR beta chain. Its specificity is not known. Deletions cut 5 bases from V and 0 bases from J, with 11 bases between. The CDR3 has 14 residues. Looked up from germline, CDR1 is SGHRS and CDR2 is YFSETQ. The sorted Tregs were CD4+CD25+CD127-/low cells. The study's findings and limits: Tumor memory CD4+ T cell TCR gene usage clustered with blood and lymph node memory CD4+ cells and lymph node naive CD4+ cells. Greatest tumor Treg TCR overlap was with tumor naive CD4+ cells.

Full-length variable regions came from constant-region reverse primers plus semi-nested Nested Universal Primer A PCR. Each CDR3 protein gets one entry after TCRdb re-called the 5' RACE reads with MiXCR. The data contain about 55,000 distinct CDR3 sequences, more than 20% of them singletons. The clonotype comes from a female donor with breast cancer. The genes are TRBV5-1 and TRBJ1-1, with D perhaps matching TRBD1 (5 bases). The sequenced sample was tumor-infiltrating Tregs sorted from the breast tumor. As DNA, the CDR3 is TGCGCCAGCAGTTTGACAGACATGAACACTGAAGCTTTCTTT. Residues: CASSLTDMNTEAFF.